This T cell receptor (beta chain) was sequenced in a study of blood T cell repertoires in COVID-19. About the study: In each case, the material was cDNA or gDNA derived from T cells, B-cell-depleted T cells, or PBMCs.

As originally analysed: Reference gene primers were amplified, and this amplification served to estimate nucleated cell counts. Repertoires were generated with immunoSEQ multiplex PCR, while TCRdb's copy carries only in-frame clones and drops some. Clone size and V and J calls were adopted from that table, with D and trimming inferred from the DNA. The sample holds 100,000 to 150,000 clones, around 80% seen once. The CDR3 covers 15 residues. Germline V gives CDR1 SGHDN, CDR2 FVKESK. Losses at the gene ends were 4 bases for V and 4 bases for J; bases not matched to a gene: 9. The material sequenced was peripheral blood. The chain uses TRBV14 and TRBJ2-5; 7 bases align to TRBD2. This sequence originates from an elderly man with active or convalescent COVID-19. The CDR3 sequence is CASSPGTTLRETQYF. CDR3 coding DNA: TGTGCCAGCAGCCCGGGGACTACCCTCCGAGAGACCCAGTACTTC.